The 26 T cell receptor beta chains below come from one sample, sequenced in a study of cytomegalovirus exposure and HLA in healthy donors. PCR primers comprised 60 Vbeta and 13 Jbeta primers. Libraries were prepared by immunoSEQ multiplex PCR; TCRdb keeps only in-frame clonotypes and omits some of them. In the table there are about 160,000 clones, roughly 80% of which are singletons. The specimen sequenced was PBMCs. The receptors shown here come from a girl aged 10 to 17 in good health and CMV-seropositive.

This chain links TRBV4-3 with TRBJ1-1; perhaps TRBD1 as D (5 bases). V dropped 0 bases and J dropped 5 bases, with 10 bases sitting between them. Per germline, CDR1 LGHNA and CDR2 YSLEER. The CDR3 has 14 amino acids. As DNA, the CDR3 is TGCGCCAGCAGCCAAGATATGGGGGGGACTGAAGCTTTCTTT. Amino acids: CASSQDMGGTEAFF.

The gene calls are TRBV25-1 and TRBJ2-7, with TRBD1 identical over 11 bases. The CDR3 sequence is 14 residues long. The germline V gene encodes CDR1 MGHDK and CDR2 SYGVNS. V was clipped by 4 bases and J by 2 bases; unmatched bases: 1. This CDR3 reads CASSVGQGAYEQYF. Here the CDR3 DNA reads TGTGCCAGCAGTGTGGGACAGGGGGCCTACGAGCAGTACTTC.

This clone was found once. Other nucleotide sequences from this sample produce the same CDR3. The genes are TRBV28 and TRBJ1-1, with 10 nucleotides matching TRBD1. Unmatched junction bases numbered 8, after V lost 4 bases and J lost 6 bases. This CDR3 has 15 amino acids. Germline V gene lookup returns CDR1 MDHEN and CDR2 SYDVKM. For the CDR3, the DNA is TGTGCCAGCAGTTCTCCCGGACAGGGGGGCGCTGAAGCTTTCTTT. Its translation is CASSSPGQGGAEAFF.

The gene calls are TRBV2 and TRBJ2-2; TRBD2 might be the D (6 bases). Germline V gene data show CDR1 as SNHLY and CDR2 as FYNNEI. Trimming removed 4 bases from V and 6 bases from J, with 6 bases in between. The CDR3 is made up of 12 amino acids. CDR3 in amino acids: CASSGEAGELFF. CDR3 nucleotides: TGTGCCAGCAGTGGGGAGGCCGGGGAGCTGTTTTTT. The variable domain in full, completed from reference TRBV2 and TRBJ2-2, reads EPEVTQTPSHQVTQMGQEVILRCVPISNHLYFYWYRQILGQKVEFLVSFYNNEISEKSEIFDDQFSVERPDGSNFTLKIRSTKLEDSAMYFCASSGEAGELFFGEGSRLTVL.

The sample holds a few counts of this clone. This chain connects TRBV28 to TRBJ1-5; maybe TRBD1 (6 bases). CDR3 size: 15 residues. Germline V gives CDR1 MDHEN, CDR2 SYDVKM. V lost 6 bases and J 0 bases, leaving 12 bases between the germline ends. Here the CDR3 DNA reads TGTGCCAGCAGGCCGTTAGGGGGTAGCAATCAGCCCCAGCATTTT. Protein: CASRPLGGSNQPQHF. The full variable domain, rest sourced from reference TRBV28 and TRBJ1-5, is DVKVTQSSRYLVKRTGEKVFLECVQDMDHENMFWYRQDPGLGLRLIYFSYDVKMKEKGDIPEGYSVSREKKERFSLILESASTNQTSMYLCASRPLGGSNQPQHFGDGTRLSIL.

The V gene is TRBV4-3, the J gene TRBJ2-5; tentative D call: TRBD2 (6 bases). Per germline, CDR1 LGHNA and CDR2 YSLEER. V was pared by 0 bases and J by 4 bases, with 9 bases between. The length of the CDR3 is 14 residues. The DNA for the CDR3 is TGCGCCAGCAGCCAAGAGGTTAGCGGAGAGACCCAGTACTTC. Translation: CASSQEVSGETQYF.

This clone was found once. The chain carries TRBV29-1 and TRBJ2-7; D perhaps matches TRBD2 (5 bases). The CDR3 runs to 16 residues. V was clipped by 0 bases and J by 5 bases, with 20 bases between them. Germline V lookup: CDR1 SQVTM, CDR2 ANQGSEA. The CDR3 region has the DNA TGCAGCGTTGAAGATTGGGAGACTCGTTCTAAGAACGAGCAGTACTTC. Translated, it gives CSVEDWETRSKNEQYF.

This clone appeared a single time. The chain's CDR3 is CASSIINQQPQHF. CDR3 coding DNA: TGTGCCAGTAGTATTATCAACCAGCAGCCCCAGCATTTT. The gene calls are TRBV19 and TRBJ1-5; D uncertain. Germline V CDR1 and CDR2: LNHDA, SQIVND (reference sequence). This CDR3 comprises 13 residues. The ends were cut back, 3 bases at V and 7 bases at J, with 10 bases in the middle.

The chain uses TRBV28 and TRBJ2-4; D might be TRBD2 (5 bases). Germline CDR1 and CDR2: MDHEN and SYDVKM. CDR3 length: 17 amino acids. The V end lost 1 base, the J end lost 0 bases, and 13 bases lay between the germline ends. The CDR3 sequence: CASSLLSGDLAKNIQYF. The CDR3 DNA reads TGTGCCAGCAGTTTATTGTCCGGGGATCTAGCCAAAAACATTCAGTACTTC.

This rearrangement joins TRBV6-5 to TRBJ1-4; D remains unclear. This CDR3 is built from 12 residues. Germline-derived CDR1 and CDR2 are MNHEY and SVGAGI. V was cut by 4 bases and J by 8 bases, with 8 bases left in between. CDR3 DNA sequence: TGTGCCAGCAGTTCCACGGGGGAAAAACTGTTTTTT. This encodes CASSSTGEKLFF.

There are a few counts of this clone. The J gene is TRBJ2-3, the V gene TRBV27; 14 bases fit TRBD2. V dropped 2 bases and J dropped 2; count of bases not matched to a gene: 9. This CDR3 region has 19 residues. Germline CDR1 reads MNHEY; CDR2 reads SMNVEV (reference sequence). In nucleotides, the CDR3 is TGTGCCAGCAGTTTACGTCCCGGGACTAGCGGGGGAATCACAGATACGCAGTATTTT. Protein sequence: CASSLRPGTSGGITDTQYF.

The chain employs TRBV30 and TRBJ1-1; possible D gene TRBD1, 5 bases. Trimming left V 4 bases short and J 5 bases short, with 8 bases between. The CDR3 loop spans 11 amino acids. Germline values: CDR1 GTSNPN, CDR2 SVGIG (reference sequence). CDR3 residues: CAWKGATEAFF. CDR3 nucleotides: TGTGCCTGGAAAGGGGCGACTGAAGCTTTCTTT.

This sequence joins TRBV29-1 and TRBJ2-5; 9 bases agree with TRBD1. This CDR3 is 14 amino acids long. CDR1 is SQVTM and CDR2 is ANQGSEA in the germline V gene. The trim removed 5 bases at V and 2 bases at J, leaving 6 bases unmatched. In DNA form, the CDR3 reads TGCAGCGTTACGGACAGGGGACCGCAAGAGACCCAGTACTTC. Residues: CSVTDRGPQETQYF.

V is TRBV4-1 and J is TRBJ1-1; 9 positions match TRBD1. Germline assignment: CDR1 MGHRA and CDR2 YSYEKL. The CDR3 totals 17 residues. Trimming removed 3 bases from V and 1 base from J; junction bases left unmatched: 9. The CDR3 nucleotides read TGCGCCAGCAGCCACACCTGGGGACAGGGCCCGAACACTGAAGCTTTCTTT. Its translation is CASSHTWGQGPNTEAFF.

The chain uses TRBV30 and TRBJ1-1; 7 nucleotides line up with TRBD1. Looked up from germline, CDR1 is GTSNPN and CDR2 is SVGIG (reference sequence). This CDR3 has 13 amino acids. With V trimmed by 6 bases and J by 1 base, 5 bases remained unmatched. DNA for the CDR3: TGTGCCTGTACAGGGGTGGAGAACACTGAAGCTTTCTTT. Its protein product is CACTGVENTEAFF.

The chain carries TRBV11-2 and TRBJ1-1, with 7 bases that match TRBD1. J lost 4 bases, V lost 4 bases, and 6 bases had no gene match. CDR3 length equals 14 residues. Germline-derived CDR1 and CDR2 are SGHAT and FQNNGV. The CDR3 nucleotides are TGTGCCAGCAGCTACGGTCAGGGGGGCACTGAAGCTTTCTTT. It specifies CASSYGQGGTEAFF.

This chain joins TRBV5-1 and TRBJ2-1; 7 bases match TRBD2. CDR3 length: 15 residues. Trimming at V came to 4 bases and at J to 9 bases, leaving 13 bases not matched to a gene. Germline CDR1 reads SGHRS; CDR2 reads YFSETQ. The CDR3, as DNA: TGCGCCAGCAGCCAAGACCACCCCGGGGAGGGTGAGCAGTTCTTC. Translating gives CASSQDHPGEGEQFF.

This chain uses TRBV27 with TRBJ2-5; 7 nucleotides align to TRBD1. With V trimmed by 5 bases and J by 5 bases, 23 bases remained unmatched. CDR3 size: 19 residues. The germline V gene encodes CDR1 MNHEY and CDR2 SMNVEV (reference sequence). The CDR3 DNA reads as TGTGCCAGCAGTCCAAGCGATATGACAGGGATTAGGGTTTTGGAGACCCAGTACTTC. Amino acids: CASSPSDMTGIRVLETQYF.

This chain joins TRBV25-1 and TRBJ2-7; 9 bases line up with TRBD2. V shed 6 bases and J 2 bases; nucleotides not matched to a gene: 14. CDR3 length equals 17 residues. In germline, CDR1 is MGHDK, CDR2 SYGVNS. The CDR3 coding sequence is TGTGCCAGCAGCACCTGGGATGGGCCTAGCGGGACCTACGAGCAGTACTTC. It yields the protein CASSTWDGPSGTYEQYF.

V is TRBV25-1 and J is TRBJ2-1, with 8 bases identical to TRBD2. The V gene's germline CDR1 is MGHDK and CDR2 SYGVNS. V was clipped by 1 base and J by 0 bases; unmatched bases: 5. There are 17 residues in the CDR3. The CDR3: CASSESGGQRSYNEQFF. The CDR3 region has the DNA TGTGCCAGCAGTGAATCGGGGGGGCAGCGCTCCTACAATGAGCAGTTCTTC.

The CDR3 DNA sequence: TGCGCCAGCAGCCCAGGGGAAGAGACCCAGTACTTC. This gives the protein CASSPGEETQYF. V and J are TRBV5-1 and TRBJ2-5; D is possibly TRBD1 (6 bases). Germline V CDR1 and CDR2: SGHRS, YFSETQ. This CDR3 spans 12 amino acids. Trimming stripped 4 bases from V and 3 bases from J, with 7 bases between.

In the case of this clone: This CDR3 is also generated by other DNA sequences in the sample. CDR3 sequence reads: CASSPDRANYGYTF. The CDR3, as DNA: TGCGCCAGCAGCCCGGACAGGGCTAACTATGGCTACACCTTC. The gene calls are TRBV5-1 and TRBJ1-2, with 8 bases aligning to TRBD1. Germline CDR1 is SGHRS and CDR2 is YFSETQ. J gave up 0 bases and V 4 bases, and 2 bases lay outside the gene matches. This CDR3 is built from 14 residues.

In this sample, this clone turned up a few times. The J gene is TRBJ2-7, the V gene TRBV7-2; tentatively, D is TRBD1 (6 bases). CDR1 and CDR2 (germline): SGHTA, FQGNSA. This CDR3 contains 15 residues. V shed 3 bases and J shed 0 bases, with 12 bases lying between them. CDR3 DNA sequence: TGTGCCAGCAGCTTGGGTGGGGGCGCCTCCTACGAGCAGTACTTC. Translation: CASSLGGGASYEQYF.

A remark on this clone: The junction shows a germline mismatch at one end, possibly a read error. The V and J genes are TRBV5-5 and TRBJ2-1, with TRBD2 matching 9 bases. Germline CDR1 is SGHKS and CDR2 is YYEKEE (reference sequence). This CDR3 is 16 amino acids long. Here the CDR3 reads CAGSLGPTSGYNEQFF. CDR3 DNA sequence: TGTGCCGGCAGCTTGGGGCCGACTAGCGGCTACAATGAGCAGTTCTTC.

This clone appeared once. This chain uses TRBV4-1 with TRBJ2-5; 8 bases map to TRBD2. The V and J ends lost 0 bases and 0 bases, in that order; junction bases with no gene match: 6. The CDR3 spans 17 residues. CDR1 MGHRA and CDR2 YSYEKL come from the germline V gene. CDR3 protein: CASSQELGGGYQETQYF. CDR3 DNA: TGCGCCAGCAGCCAAGAATTGGGCGGGGGGTACCAAGAGACCCAGTACTTC.

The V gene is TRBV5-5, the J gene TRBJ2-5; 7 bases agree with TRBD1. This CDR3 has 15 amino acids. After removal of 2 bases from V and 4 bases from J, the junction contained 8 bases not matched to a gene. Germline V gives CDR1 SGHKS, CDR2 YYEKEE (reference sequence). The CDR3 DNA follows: TGTGCCAGCAGCTTCGCAGGGGGAAACGGAGAGACCCAGTACTTC. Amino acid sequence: CASSFAGGNGETQYF.